This T cell receptor beta chain appears in the sequencing data of a study of identical twins. Template switching added a universal primer site, and cDNA bore unique molecular identifiers. A single record per CDR3 protein comes from TCRdb applying MiXCR to the 5' RACE reads. The table records approximately 890,000 distinct CDR3 sequences, about 12% of them present only once. The ends lost 0 bases at V and 5 bases at J; junction bases unmatched: 6. CDR1 is SGHRS and CDR2 is YFSETQ in the germline V gene. There are 15 residues in the CDR3. Comment on this clonotype: Its antigen is not known.

Whole-study results and caveats: Because invariant MAIT and iNKT cells could be present, zero-insertion analyses could be partly confounded. Not following the same donors, the study drew its conclusions from cross-sectional statistical analysis.

The same sample was also used in a study of yellow fever vaccine responses in identical twins. Turning to that study: Twins' vaccine T cell response reportedly seemed partly convergent, partly personalized.

This chain uses TRBV5-1 with TRBJ2-3; 7 nucleotides line up with TRBD2. Sequenced sample: PBMCs. This TCR derives from a woman aged 18-29 years in good health. CDR3 sequence: CASSLAGLAVDTQYF. The CDR3 coding sequence is TGCGCCAGCAGCTTGGCCGGCCTAGCGGTAGATACGCAGTATTTT.